A single TCR beta chain is shown here with its context. The record originates from a study of shared clonotypes between healthy human individuals. On the study more broadly: The plates for each donor numbered three CD4 naive, three CD4 memory, two CD8 naive and one CD8 memory.

The length of the CDR3 is 14 residues. Germline V lookup: CDR1 SQVTM, CDR2 ANQGSEA. The naive CD8 fraction comprised CD45RO-negative cells positively selected for CCR7 and excluded terminally differentiated effector memory CD45RA+ cells. Every subset had its genomic DNA shared out evenly among several immunoSEQ plates. The method was immunoSEQ multiplex PCR; TCRdb's version includes in-frame clones alone and lacks a portion of them. Here the sample spans around 1,900,000 clones, around 95% being singletons. Sequences were obtained from naive CD8+ T cells from PBMCs. This clonotype originated in a man aged 18-30 years in good health. Some clones in this sample may be carry-over from other donors' samples. This chain links TRBV29-1 with TRBJ2-5; D unresolved. The DNA end favors TRBJ2-7, so the J call may be wrong. In DNA form, the CDR3 reads TGCAGCGTTGAAGGCTCTCGAGGCCGCTACGAGCAGTACTTC. Amino acid sequence: CSVEGSRGRYEQYF.